This TCR beta chain derives from a study of T cell clones after liver transplantation. CDR1 LGHNA and CDR2 YSLEER come from the germline V gene. The CDR3 runs to 17 residues. V was clipped by 4 bases and J by 0 bases; unmatched bases: 5. Data came from immunoSEQ multiplex PCR; TCRdb stores just in-frame clones and leaves some out. The sample holds tens of thousands of clones, approximately 80% seen once. This clone showed up just a few times. The sequence derives from a human patient who received a liver transplant. Certain T cells may be donor cells from the graft. The chain uses TRBV4-3 and TRBJ2-3, with 12 bases identical to TRBD2. The sequenced sample was CD4+ T cells from blood, obtained about 50 months after liver transplant. CDR3 sequence (DNA): TGCGCCAGCAGCCGACAACTAGCGGGAGGAAGCACAGATACGCAGTATTTT. Protein sequence: CASSRQLAGGSTDTQYF.